This T cell receptor (beta chain) was found in a study of OX40 agonist ivuxolimab in advanced cancers. Points from the study as a whole: Clonal expansion by week 6 occurred in CD4+ and CD8+ blood T cells (at 0.1 to 3.0 mg/kg).

As regards this clone: The antigen is unknown.

Libraries were prepared by immunoSEQ multiplex PCR; TCRdb keeps only in-frame clonotypes and omits some of them. The sample has around 41,000 clones, about 88% seen once. This CDR3 spans 16 amino acids. Germline CDR1 and CDR2: KGHSH and LQKENI. V lost 3 bases to trimming and J lost 1 base; unmatched junction nucleotides: 8. This clonotype originated in an adult with an advanced solid tumor such as melanoma, head and neck, liver or kidney cancer. The specimen comprised CD4+ or CD8+ T cells sorted from blood, sampled in a trial of the OX40 agonist ivuxolimab. J is TRBJ2-7 and V is TRBV18; 8 nucleotides line up with TRBD1. CDR3 loop: CASSPVDRARSYEQYF. CDR3 nucleotide sequence: TGTGCCAGCTCACCCGTGGACAGGGCGCGTTCCTACGAGCAGTACTTC.